Below, one T cell receptor beta chain is given with its context. This clonotype was picked up a small number of times. The clone's antigen remains unknown. Nothing much larger sits one base from this clone, and base qualities are not available. The sample originates from a study of T cells in Graves' hyperthyroidism and ophthalmopathy (dated by TCRdb to about 2019). With regard to the full study: Peripheral blood samples were taken at the time of initial diagnosis, prior to any treatment. After sampling, hyperthyroidism patients received methimazole starting at 30 mg daily, and ophthalmopathy patients received high-dose intravenous methylprednisolone. In addition, the study compared T-cell repertoires in thyroid tissue and in blood from about 6 Graves' hyperthyroidism patients. To identify distinguishing TCR V-J signatures, a discovery cohort of some 99 patients was used, comprising some 43 with Graves' ophthalmopathy and 57 with stable Graves' hyperthyroidism. According to the paper, TCR Vbeta CDR3 sequencing was carried out on some 140 peripheral blood samples, which came from approximately 41 ophthalmopathy, 75 or so hyperthyroidism and around 17 progressor patients. The 90 to 100 discovery patients were randomly split 7:3 into training and test sets. Prospective prediction of ophthalmopathy was tested in an independent validation cohort consisting of 18 hyperthyroidism patients and some 17 patients who later progressed to ophthalmopathy.

A patient counted as having stable Graves' hyperthyroidism if no progression to ophthalmopathy occurred over 18 months of follow-up. Hyperthyroidism patients were aged 18 to 65 years and newly diagnosed, with disease duration of less than 2 months. Exclusion was applied to patients with uncontrolled infections, other autoimmune diseases, pregnancy or lactation. Diagnoses were established on the basis of clinical symptoms, serum thyroxine and TRAb, thyroid ultrasound, and orbital computed tomography. PBMCs were isolated from about 9.2 ml of fresh peripheral blood by Ficoll-Paque density gradient centrifugation. Total RNA was extracted with Trizol reagent, and quality was checked on an Agilent 2100 Bioanalyzer. The TCR beta CDR3 regions were amplified from RNA transcripts. A first-round RT-PCR of the TCR CDR3 used the HTBI primer set with the Qiagen OneStep RT-PCR kit. Libraries were constructed in a second round of multiplex PCR, after which size selection and purification were carried out. Libraries were sequenced paired-end with 100 bp reads on an Illumina HiSeq2000. Processing in the source paper ran as follows. Raw data were processed with SOAPnuke, discarding reads with adapters, uncalled bases, mean Phred below 15, or no exact constant-primer or identifier match. COPE v1.2.5 was used to merge the high-quality paired reads, and each unique nucleotide sequence was defined as a clonotype. MiTCR v1.1 was used to align clonotypes to the IMGT TRBV, TRBD and TRBJ reference segments. The analysis included only V-J combinations with a frequency above 0.0001, which together covered 99% to 99.2% of the repertoires. The TCS score was defined as F50 (clonal expansion) divided by E x V (chaos), with BLOSUM62-based TCRdist calculated between CDR3 peptides within each V-J. Welch's t-statistics and random forest reduced around 510 V-J features to some 14, which were used in a naive Bayes classifier (R e1071). TCRdb reprocessed the public reads (quality trimming at Q25 with fastp, clone calling with MiXCR) and kept in-frame beta chains. Every CDR3 protein is listed once, alongside the most common genes and DNA of its rows. It is TCRdb's table, rather than the study itself, that gives the V and J calls and clone size. In this sample the table shows approximately 640,000 distinct CDR3 sequences, roughly 17% of which occur a single time. Of the sample, about 14% falls within the top ten clones.

Summary of the overall study and its limitations: Sample size was not statistically predetermined, and investigators were not blinded to group allocation. Blood samples also contained most of the expanded thyroid clonotypes (frequency above 0.001), which suggests that blood repertoires may reflect thyroid immune responses. In validation, progression to ophthalmopathy was predicted by the model with around 71% sensitivity and nearly 75% specificity, a median of roughly 6.4 months before onset. Ophthalmopathy was separated from stable hyperthyroidism by a 13 V-J signature model, with approximately 90% sensitivity and about 84% specificity obtained in cross-validation and 80%/75% obtained in testing.

Deletion took 5 bases off V and 1 base off J, with a span of 17 bases between the germline ends. As encoded in the germline V gene (reference sequence), CDR1 is SEHNR while CDR2 is FQNEAQ. The CDR3 measures 16 amino acids from cysteine to phenylalanine. Only the CDR3 DNA stays, 48 bases, in frame from base 1. The sequencing sample was made of blood. The origin of this receptor is a man aged 50-60 years with Graves' hyperthyroidism. The rearranged chain carries TRBV7-9 and TRBJ2-5, with no D gene named confidently. This receptor carries the CDR3 CASSPVRAVVQETQYF. The bases are TGTGCCAGCAGCCCCGTAAGGGCGGTGGTCCAAGAGACCCAGTACTTC.